This T cell receptor beta chain came from a study of blood T cell repertoires in COVID-19. TCRdb's copy holds only in-frame clones and misses some; the assay was immunoSEQ multiplex PCR. The table shows about 170,000 clones, with roughly 80% occurring only once. This CDR3 has 16 amino acids. The germline CDR1 and CDR2 sequences are LNHDA and SQIVND (reference sequence). V lost 6 bases and J 0 bases, leaving 15 bases between the germline ends. The sequencing sample was made of peripheral blood. This receptor was identified in a man aged 65-85 years with acute or convalescent COVID-19. The chain has TRBV19 and TRBJ1-3; D is perhaps TRBD1 (6 bases). Here the CDR3 reads CASSRAGAFSGNTIYF. The CDR3, as DNA: TGTGCCAGTAGCCGGGCAGGGGCCTTCTCTGGAAACACCATATATTTT.